A single sample gave rise to the 17 T cell receptor beta chains below, sequenced in a study of regulatory T cells in long-lasting Graves disease. Time point of the sample: persistent/refractory GD, antithyroid drugs over 5 years with positive TRAb. From PBMCs, RNA was extracted and then used to make the TCR library. iRepertoire HTBI primers and Arm-PCR of CDR3 regions built TCR beta libraries. TCRdb re-derived calls from the multiplex PCR reads in MiXCR, one entry per CDR3 protein. The sample yields about 660,000 distinct CDR3 sequences, approximately 29% seen once. The material sequenced was peripheral blood mononuclear cells (PBMCs), taken when the disease was refractory, from a patient treated with antithyroid drugs. These receptors were taken from a female donor with Graves disease.

The chain carries TRBV19 and TRBJ1-4, with D unclear. Between the trimmed V and J ends, which lost 7 bases and 8 bases, there was a span of 17 bases. This CDR3 has 14 amino acids. The germline CDR1 and CDR2 sequences are LNHDA and SQIVND (reference sequence). The CDR3 DNA reads as TGTGCCAGTACTCCGGGGTCATTGGGAGAAAAACTGTTTTTT. Translated, it gives CASTPGSLGEKLFF.

This clonotype was found a few times. The junction differs from germline at one of its ends, possibly a read error. The chain combines TRBV12-3 or TRBV12-4 with TRBJ1-3; D is unclear. The CDR3 runs 17 residues. This CDR3 reads CASSSRQLGASGDTIYF. The DNA of the CDR3 is TGTGCCAGCAGTTCCCGTCAACTCGGTGCCTCTGGAGACACCATATATTTT.

This clonotype was detected a few times. V gene TRBV9 combines with J gene TRBJ2-7, with a weak D call TRBD2 (6 bases). The CDR3 extends over 14 amino acids. Germline V gene lookup returns CDR1 SGDLS and CDR2 YYNGEE. V lost 4 bases to trimming and J lost 6 bases, with 17 bases between them. The CDR3 loop reads CASSLGGGPSEQYF. CDR3 DNA sequence: TGTGCCAGCAGCCTCGGGGGAGGTCCCAGCGAGCAGTACTTC.

This clonotype was recorded many times. The CDR3 is CASSFGGQVGGQPQHF. CDR3 bases: TGTGCCAGCAGTTTTGGGGGACAGGTCGGAGGTCAGCCCCAGCATTTT. The chain couples TRBV12-3 or TRBV12-4 to TRBJ1-5; 8 bases line up with TRBD1. Trimming removed 3 bases from V and 6 bases from J; junction bases left unmatched: 10. The CDR3 is made up of 16 amino acids.

This clonotype was observed a few times. This rearrangement joins TRBV19 to TRBJ1-2, with TRBD1 identical over 9 bases. This CDR3 comprises 17 residues. The J segment lost 0 bases and the V segment lost 5 bases, leaving 10 bases of the junction unmatched. CDR1 LNHDA and CDR2 SQIVND come from the germline V gene (reference sequence). The CDR3 sequence is CASSGPDRGIANYGYTF. For the CDR3, the DNA is TGTGCCAGTAGTGGTCCGGACAGGGGAATAGCTAACTATGGCTACACCTTC.

The chain links TRBV2 to TRBJ1-1, with a tentative D call TRBD1 (5 bases). The CDR3 is made up of 13 amino acids. The V end lost 9 bases, the J end lost 1 base, and 12 bases lay between the germline ends. The V gene's germline CDR1 is SNHLY and CDR2 FYNNEI. CDR3 protein: CASLGGGNTEAFF. For the CDR3, the DNA is TGTGCCAGTCTCGGTGGGGGGAACACTGAAGCTTTCTTT.

This clonotype was counted a few times. The chain uses TRBV20-1 and TRBJ1-1, with unresolved D. V lost 5 bases and J lost 4, with 23 bases in between. Germline loops: CDR1 DFQATT, CDR2 SNEGSKA (reference sequence). The CDR3 is made up of 16 amino acids. The CDR3 DNA follows: TGCAGTGCTGTTCGTCGGGAGGGTAGCCTGAGCACTGAAGCTTTCTTT. The encoded protein is CSAVRREGSLSTEAFF.

This clonotype was seen only a few times. The chain recombines TRBV18 with TRBJ2-5; weak D call: TRBD1 (6 bases). Trimming took off 0 bases at V and 4 bases at J, with 12 bases between the two ends. The V gene's germline CDR1 is KGHSH and CDR2 LQKENI. This CDR3 comprises 15 residues. The CDR3 loop reads CASSPPNRDRETQYF. The CDR3 DNA is TGTGCCAGCTCACCACCCAACAGGGATAGAGAGACCCAGTACTTC.

The chain couples TRBV13 to TRBJ2-7; 12 nucleotides match TRBD2. The CDR3 is 16 amino acids. The junction had 4 bases not matched to a gene; V was cut back by 4 bases and J by 0 bases. Germline CDR1 and CDR2: PRHDT and FYEKMQ (reference sequence). CDR3 sequence reads: CASSSGLAGSSYEQYF. The CDR3 DNA is TGTGCCAGCAGCTCCGGACTAGCGGGGAGCTCCTACGAGCAGTACTTC.

The chain carries TRBV27 and TRBJ2-1; 15 bases match TRBD2. In germline, CDR1 is MNHEY, CDR2 SMNVEV (reference sequence). The V and J ends lost 5 bases and 6 bases, in that order; junction bases with no gene match: 5. The CDR3 loop spans 16 amino acids. The CDR3 bases are TGTGCCAGCAGTGGGGGACTAGCGGGAGGAGGCAATGAGCAGTTCTTC. This translates into CASSGGLAGGGNEQFF.

This clonotype was detected many times. The gene calls are TRBV12-3 or TRBV12-4 and TRBJ1-5; TRBD1 agrees at 7 bases. Trimming removed 2 bases from V and 6 bases from J; junction bases left unmatched: 7. The CDR3 extends over 15 amino acids. In nucleotides, the CDR3 is TGTGCCAGCAGTTTACTGACAGGGTCGGTTCAGCCCCAGCATTTT. It translates to CASSLLTGSVQPQHF.

V usage is TRBV7-3 and J usage is TRBJ2-7; no clear D. The germline CDR1 and CDR2 sequences are SGHTA and FQGTGA. The CDR3 consists of 14 residues. The V end was cut by 1 base, the J end by 5 bases, with 12 bases between. Here the CDR3 reads CASSLNSNSNEQYF. The CDR3 DNA is TGTGCCAGCAGCTTAAACAGTAACAGCAACGAGCAGTACTTC.

The chain uses TRBV12-3 or TRBV12-4 and TRBJ1-3; no clear D gene. CDR3 size: 15 residues. V was shortened by 3 bases and J by 0 bases, with 9 bases between the two germline ends. In nucleotides, the CDR3 is TGTGCCAGCAGTTTTGGACGGCTCTCTGGAAACACCATATATTTT. Protein: CASSFGRLSGNTIYF.

The gene calls are TRBV6-1 and TRBJ2-7; 14 nucleotides agree with TRBD2. The CDR3 extends over 15 amino acids. From germline, CDR1 is MNHNS and CDR2 SASEGT. V was pared by 4 bases and J by 6 bases, with 5 bases of the junction left unmatched. CDR3 sequence: CASSAGLAGVSEQYF. The CDR3 DNA reads TGTGCCAGCAGTGCGGGACTAGCGGGAGTATCCGAGCAGTACTTC.

V gene TRBV29-1 combines with J gene TRBJ2-5; D gene ambiguous. V was shortened by 3 bases and J by 1 base, with 9 bases between the two germline ends. Germline values: CDR1 SQVTM, CDR2 ANQGSEA. This CDR3 region has 13 residues. The CDR3 is CSVDWATQETQYF. Here the CDR3 DNA reads TGCAGCGTTGACTGGGCAACCCAAGAGACCCAGTACTTC. Supplemented by reference TRBV29-1 and TRBJ2-5, the full variable domain reads SAVISQKPSRDICQRGTSLTIQCQVDSQVTMMFWYRQQPGQSLTLIATANQGSEATYESGFVIDKFPISRPNLTFSTLTVSNMSPEDSSIYLCSVDWATQETQYFGPGTRLLVL.

This clonotype has a handful of counts. The rearrangement joins TRBV6-2 or TRBV6-3 to TRBJ1-5; possible D gene TRBD1, 6 bases. Germline-derived CDR1 and CDR2 are MNHEY and SVGEGT. Trimming took off 3 bases at V and 3 bases at J, with 9 bases between the two ends. The CDR3 totals 14 residues. The CDR3 DNA is TGTGCCAGCAGTTATCAGGGGAACAATCAGCCCCAGCATTTT. Protein product: CASSYQGNNQPQHF.

The chain recombines TRBV4-1 with TRBJ2-5; D gene ambiguous. CDR3 length: 11 amino acids. The ends were cut back, 2 bases at V and 10 bases at J, with 8 bases in the middle. CDR1 MGHRA and CDR2 YSYEKL come from the germline V gene. Written as DNA, the CDR3 is TGCGCCAGCAGCCAATATGGAGACCAGTACTTC. Encoded protein: CASSQYGDQYF.